A selection of T cell receptor beta chains follows, all from one sample in a study of siplizumab effects on memory and regulatory T cells. Method: immunoSEQ multiplex PCR; TCRdb's copy keeps in-frame clones and lacks some. Counted here are 110,000 or so clones, 80% to 95% occurring once; the ten biggest clones make up over 0.15%. The specimen was non-Treg CD4+ T cells sorted from blood. The receptors shown here come from a human donor in good health. The CDR3 runs from the conserved cysteine through the conserved F or W. Fields, in order: V gene, D gene, J gene, clone size, CDR3 DNA, CDR3 protein. The D gene is left open where the match is weak. Expanded clones get a size class; other rows say once, few or many, or leave the size out.

TRBV19,TRBD1,TRBJ1-5,.,TGTGCCAGTAGAGACAGGGGAGGAAGCAATCAGCCCCAGCATTTT,CASRDRGGSNQPQHF
TRBV10-3,.,TRBJ2-7,.,TGTGCCATCGGTGGACAAATTTCCTCCTACGAGCAGTACTTC,CAIGGQISSYEQYF
TRBV6-1,.,TRBJ2-7,once,TGTGCCAGCAGACCCACAGGGTACGAGCAGTACTTC,CASRPTGYEQYF
TRBV4-3,.,TRBJ1-2,.,TGCGCCAGCAGCCAAGATGGGACCTCGTATGGCTACACCTTC,CASSQDGTSYGYTF
TRBV19,TRBD1,TRBJ1-4,.,TGTGCCAGTAATGGGGCTGAGGCACAGGGGGATGAAAAACTGTTTTTT,CASNGAEAQGDEKLFF
TRBV5-1,.,TRBJ2-3,few,TGCGCCAGCAGACAAGACGTCCGGGATACGCAGTATTTT,CASRQDVRDTQYF
TRBV5-4,.,TRBJ2-7,.,TGTGCCAGCAGCACCGGGACCACTCGGTCCTACGAGCAGTACTTC,CASSTGTTRSYEQYF
TRBV30,TRBD1,TRBJ1-1,.,TGTGCCTGGAGTGTAAAAATTGGACAGGGTGACACTGAAGCTTTCTTT,CAWSVKIGQGDTEAFF
TRBV14,.,TRBJ2-7,.,TGTGCCAGCAGCCAAGGCAGCGAGCAGTACTTC,CASSQGSEQYF
TRBV7-3,.,TRBJ2-3,once,TGTGCCAGCAGCTTCCTCGGGGATACGCAGTATTTT,CASSFLGDTQYF
TRBV27,.,TRBJ1-2,.,TGTGCCAGCAGTTTCCGGGCAAACTATGGCTACACCTTC,CASSFRANYGYTF
TRBV11-2,.,TRBJ2-7,.,TGTGCCAGCAGCTTAACTCGGGGGCTTTCCTACGAGCAGTACTTC,CASSLTRGLSYEQYF
TRBV7-3,TRBD1,TRBJ2-5,.,TGTGCCAGCAGCCCACAGGGGGCGTTCGAGACCCAGTACTTC,CASSPQGAFETQYF
TRBV7-3,TRBD2,TRBJ2-3,.,TGTGCCAGCAGCCCCCGGCCTAGCGGGGTTAACACAGATACGCAGTATTTT,CASSPRPSGVNTDTQYF
TRBV5-1,.,TRBJ1-3,.,TGCGCCAGCAGCTTGGCCGGAGGTAGTGGAAACACCATATATTTT,CASSLAGGSGNTIYF
TRBV7-9,TRBD1,TRBJ1-2,.,TGTGCCAGCAGCTTAGGGGACAGGGGGCGAGGCTACACCTTC,CASSLGDRGRGYTF
TRBV25-1,.,TRBJ1-2,.,TGTGCCAGCAGTGACTACAGGAACGGCTACACCTTC,CASSDYRNGYTF
TRBV7-9,.,TRBJ2-7,.,TGTGCCAGCAGCGCGTGGGGCCCGTACGAGCAGTACTTC,CASSAWGPYEQYF
TRBV6-5,.,TRBJ1-2,.,TGTGCCAGCAGTTATTCGGCATACTTCCCCTCGTATGGCTACACCTTC,CASSYSAYFPSYGYTF
TRBV20-1,.,TRBJ2-7,.,TGCAGTGGCGTGGACTCCTACGAGCAGTACTTC,CSGVDSYEQYF
TRBV9,TRBD2,TRBJ2-5,.,TGTGCCAGCAGCGTAGGGGTCAGCGGGGGTAACCAAGAGACCCAGTACTTC,CASSVGVSGGNQETQYF
TRBV19,TRBD1,TRBJ2-7,.,TGTGCCAGTAGTATAGGGGACAGTAGTCTAGGCGAGCAGTACTTC,CASSIGDSSLGEQYF
TRBV7-9,.,TRBJ2-2,.,TGTGCCAGCAGCCCAGCCATAAACACCGGGGAGCTGTTTTTT,CASSPAINTGELFF
TRBV9,.,TRBJ1-3,.,TGTGCCAGCAGCGTAGAAGGGTGGAGCTCTGGAAACACCATATATTTT,CASSVEGWSSGNTIYF
TRBV30,.,TRBJ2-6,.,TGTGCCTGGAGCGACGGCTACTCTGGGGCCAACGTCCTGACTTTC,CAWSDGYSGANVLTF
TRBV7-9,TRBD1,TRBJ2-5,.,TGTGCCAGCAGCTTCGAGGGGGCTGAGGAGACCCAGTACTTC,CASSFEGAEETQYF
TRBV18,TRBD2,TRBJ2-7,.,TGTGCCAGCTCACCACCTTCACAGCGCGGGGGCTACGAGCAGTACTTC,CASSPPSQRGGYEQYF
TRBV19,TRBD1,TRBJ2-2,.,TGTGCCAGTAGTTCTCGACCTGGGCGGACAGGGGGTATGAACACCGGGGAGCTGTTTTTT,CASSSRPGRTGGMNTGELFF
TRBV10-3,.,TRBJ2-3,.,TGTGCCATCAGCTACGAGGGAAATACGCAGTATTTT,CAISYEGNTQYF
TRBV7-9,.,TRBJ1-2,once,TGTGCCAGCAGCTTAGGAAGGGGGGTTAACTATGGCTACACCTTC,CASSLGRGVNYGYTF
TRBV4-1,.,TRBJ1-4,.,TGCGCCAGCAGCCAAGTGGCTACGGGGGCGCGGGGGGAAAAACTGTTTTTT,CASSQVATGARGEKLFF
TRBV19,TRBD1,TRBJ1-2,.,TGTGCCAGTAGTGTCGCCGGACAGGGGTTTTACGGCTACACCTTC,CASSVAGQGFYGYTF
TRBV6-1,.,TRBJ1-1,few,TGTGCCGGTTATCACCCGACGGGCACTGAAGCTTTCTTT,CAGYHPTGTEAFF
TRBV27,.,TRBJ1-1,few,TGTGCCAGCTCTTTGACGGGCAACACTGAAGCTTTCTTT,CASSLTGNTEAFF
TRBV7-9,.,TRBJ2-2,.,TGTGCCAGCAGCCACCTGCGGGACCCCACCGGGGAGCTGTTTTTT,CASSHLRDPTGELFF
TRBV5-6,.,TRBJ1-1,.,TGTGCCAGCAGTAAGGGACGGGGAGTTGAAGCTTTCTTT,CASSKGRGVEAFF
TRBV5-1,.,TRBJ2-2,.,TGCGCCAGCAGCGGGGGGCCTCCGAACACCGGGGAGCTGTTTTTT,CASSGGPPNTGELFF
TRBV6-6,.,TRBJ2-5,.,TGTGCCAGCAGTCCTCATGGGCCGAGGGAGACCCAGTACTTC,CASSPHGPRETQYF
TRBV4-1,.,TRBJ1-2,.,TGCGCCAGCAGCCAAGTTGACAGGTCTTCTGAAGGCTACACCTTC,CASSQVDRSSEGYTF
TRBV27,.,TRBJ1-2,.,TGTGCCAGCAGTAGCCTTCGGACGGGTTTGAACTATGGCTACACCTTC,CASSSLRTGLNYGYTF
TRBV7-9,.,TRBJ2-7,.,TGTGCCAGCAGCTTACTGGGGGCTGGGGAGCAGTACTTC,CASSLLGAGEQYF
TRBV9,.,TRBJ2-3,.,TGTGCCAGCAGCGTAACGGACACCACAGATACGCAGTATTTT,CASSVTDTTDTQYF
TRBV2,.,TRBJ2-1,.,TGTGCCAGCTGGGGTGTCGACAATGAGCAGTTCTTC,CASWGVDNEQFF
TRBV5-7,TRBD1,TRBJ1-2,.,TGTGCCAGCAGCCGCGGACAGGGCTTCACTAACTATGGCTACACCTTC,CASSRGQGFTNYGYTF
TRBV6-5,TRBD1,TRBJ2-7,.,TGTGCCAGCCACCGGGACAGGGGTAACGAGCAGTACTTC,CASHRDRGNEQYF
TRBV9,.,TRBJ1-1,.,TGTGCCAGCGGGGGGGACGAGAACACTGAAGCTTTCTTT,CASGGDENTEAFF
TRBV19,TRBD1,TRBJ1-3,.,TGTGCCAGTAGTGTTGCCGGGACAGACTCTGGAAACACCATATATTTT,CASSVAGTDSGNTIYF
TRBV5-1,TRBD2,TRBJ2-3,.,TGCGCCAGCAGCGGGTGGACTAGCGGGGGCCGCACAGATACGCAGTATTTT,CASSGWTSGGRTDTQYF
TRBV28,.,TRBJ1-4,.,TGTGCCAGCAGTTTGCAGGGTCAGCTGTTTTTT,CASSLQGQLFF
TRBV4-1,TRBD1,TRBJ1-1,.,TGCGCCAGCAGCGCCCCGGGACAGATTTCTGAAGCTTTCTTT,CASSAPGQISEAFF
TRBV5-1,.,TRBJ2-5,.,TGCGCCAGCAGCTTGGGGGTAGGGCAGGGCCCAGAGACCCAGTACTTC,CASSLGVGQGPETQYF
TRBV27,TRBD2,TRBJ2-3,.,TGTGCCAGCCTAGGTGGCAGACCTATAGCGGGGGGCCTGGGCACAGATACGCAGTATTTT,CASLGGRPIAGGLGTDTQYF
TRBV10-3,TRBD2,TRBJ2-7,once,TGTGCCACCGTAGCGGGGGATATCTCCTACGAGCAGTACTTC,CATVAGDISYEQYF
TRBV18,TRBD1,TRBJ2-7,.,TGTGCCAGCTCTCTTGCCGGGACAGGGACCTTTTACGAGCAGTACTTC,CASSLAGTGTFYEQYF
TRBV7-3,TRBD1,TRBJ1-3,once,TGTGCCAGCAGCTTTGTCGGGACAGGTCGAGTTACTGTAAGGAACACCACATATTTT,CASSFVGTGRVTVRNTTYF
TRBV23-1,.,TRBJ2-7,.,TGCGCCAGCAGTCAATCGAGCAGAGAAGGATACGAGCAGTACTTC,CASSQSSREGYEQYF
TRBV5-1,.,TRBJ2-7,.,TGCGCCAGCAGTAGGGAGTTCGAGCAGTACTTC,CASSREFEQYF
TRBV7-9,TRBD2,TRBJ2-3,.,TGTGCCAGCAGCCTACGCGCGGGGGATAGCACAGATACGCAGTATTTT,CASSLRAGDSTDTQYF
TRBV5-4,.,TRBJ2-4,.,TGTGCCAGCAGCAGACCCTCGGACGGTTCCTTAGCCAAAAACATTCAGTACTTC,CASSRPSDGSLAKNIQYF
TRBV30,.,TRBJ2-6,.,TGTGCCTGGACAGCCTTGAGCTCTGGGGCCAACGTCCTGACTTTC,CAWTALSSGANVLTF